The entry that follows covers one T cell receptor beta chain sequence. Trimming cost V 1 base and J 3 bases, with 18 bases left between them. The germline gives CDR1 SEHNR, CDR2 FQNEAQ (reference sequence). The CDR3 is 17 amino acids. The data are from a study of blood T cell repertoires in COVID-19. Overall study: Samples taken during acute and convalescent COVID-19 were collected in the United States, Italy and Spain.

Enrolled during active infection, Seattle patients were then followed longitudinally. Data came from immunoSEQ multiplex PCR; TCRdb stores just in-frame clones and leaves some out. The sample holds fewer than 700,000 clones, about 89% seen once. This receptor was identified in a woman aged 45-59 years with COVID-19, enrolled during active disease. The chain combines TRBV7-9 with TRBJ1-1; TRBD1 might be the D (6 bases). Sequenced: peripheral blood. The CDR3 DNA follows: TGTGCCAGCAGCTTAGGACGCCAAGGACAGTTCTACACTGAAGCTTTCTTT. As protein: CASSLGRQGQFYTEAFF.